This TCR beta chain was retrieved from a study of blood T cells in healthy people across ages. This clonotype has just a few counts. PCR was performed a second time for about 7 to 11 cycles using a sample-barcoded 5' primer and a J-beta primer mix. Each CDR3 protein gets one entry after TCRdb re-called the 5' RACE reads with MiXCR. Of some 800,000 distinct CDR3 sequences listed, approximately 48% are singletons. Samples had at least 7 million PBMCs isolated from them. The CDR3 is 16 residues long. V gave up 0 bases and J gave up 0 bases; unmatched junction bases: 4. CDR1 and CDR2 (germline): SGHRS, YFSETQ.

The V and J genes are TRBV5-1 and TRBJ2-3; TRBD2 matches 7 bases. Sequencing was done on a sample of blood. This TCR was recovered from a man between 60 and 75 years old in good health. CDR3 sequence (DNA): TGCGCCAGCAGCTTGGTCGGGCGGGGGAGCACAGATACGCAGTATTTT. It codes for CASSLVGRGSTDTQYF.